This T cell receptor beta chain originates from a study of post-analysis software for immune sequencing data. Study at large: The study covered relapsing-remitting, secondary progressive and progressive-relapsing courses of multiple sclerosis.

The TCR beta cDNA libraries contained unique molecular identifiers. It was from approximately 0.91 to 9.4 million T cells that 500,000 to 600,000 cDNA molecules came. TCRdb independently ran MiXCR on the PCR reads; one entry per CDR3 protein. Of 750,000 to 950,000 distinct CDR3 sequences in the sample, 40% to 55% were seen once. As to this clonotype: The target antigen is unknown.

Germline-derived CDR1 and CDR2 are KGHSY and FQNENV. V was cut by 2 bases and J by 8 bases, with 13 bases left in between. This CDR3 spans 14 amino acids. General observations from the study: By F measure, samples from a shared preparation batch strongly co-clustered. In patients, TRBV5-6, TRBV5-1 and TRBV20-1 belonged to four or five TRBV segments found more frequently than in controls. Controls' normalized Chao1 diversity significantly exceeded that of multiple sclerosis patients.

The sequence was obtained from a girl aged 10 to 17 with multiple sclerosis. The gene calls are TRBV16 and TRBJ2-1; tentative D call: TRBD2 (5 bases). The specimen sequenced was blood. CDR3 nucleotides: TGTGCCAGCAGCCAAGCGGGCAAGCGTGATGAGCAGTTCTTC. Its protein is CASSQAGKRDEQFF.